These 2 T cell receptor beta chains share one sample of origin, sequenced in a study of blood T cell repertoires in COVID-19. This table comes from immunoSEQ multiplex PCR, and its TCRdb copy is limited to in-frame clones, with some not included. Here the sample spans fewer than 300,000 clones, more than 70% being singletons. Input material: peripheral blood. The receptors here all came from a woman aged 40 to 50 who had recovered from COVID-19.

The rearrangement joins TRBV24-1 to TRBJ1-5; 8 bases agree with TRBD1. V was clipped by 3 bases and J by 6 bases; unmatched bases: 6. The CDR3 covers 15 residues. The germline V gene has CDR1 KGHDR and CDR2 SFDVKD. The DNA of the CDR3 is TGTGCCACCAGTGATGGACAGGGTTTCGGTCAGCCCCAGCATTTT. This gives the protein CATSDGQGFGQPQHF.

CDR3 residues: CASSTGQMNTEAFF. CDR3 coding DNA: TGTGCCAGCAGCACGGGACAGATGAACACTGAAGCTTTCTTT. The chain carries TRBV5-8 and TRBJ1-1; 7 nucleotides agree with TRBD1. J lost 0 bases, V lost 4 bases, and 3 bases had no gene match. The CDR3 consists of 14 residues. The germline gives CDR1 SGHTS, CDR2 YDEGEE.